This TCR beta chain was found in a study of radiotherapy plus CTLA-4 blockade in lung cancer. Method: immunoSEQ multiplex PCR; TCRdb's copy keeps in-frame clones and lacks some. The sample consists of approximately 52,000 clones, 75% to 80% of them appearing once. The receptor was derived from a human donor with non-small cell lung cancer whose response to radiotherapy plus ipilimumab could not be evaluated. Source: peripheral blood, taken from a patient treated with radiotherapy plus ipilimumab.

The CDR3 spells CASSPLIRTSAETQYF. The CDR3 DNA follows: TGTGCCAGCTCACCACTTATCAGGACTAGCGCGGAGACCCAGTACTTC. The V call is TRBV18, the J call TRBJ2-5, with 9 bases lining up with TRBD2. V was pared by 1 base and J by 5 bases, with 8 bases of the junction left unmatched. Germline CDR1 reads KGHSH; CDR2 reads LQKENI. The CDR3 contains 16 residues.